This T cell receptor (beta chain) was captured in a study of control samples from healthy donors and cancer patients. The protocol was immunoSEQ multiplex PCR, while the TCRdb copy is restricted to in-frame clones and leaves out a portion. This sample has roughly 130,000 clones, with 80% to 95% found just once. V was pared by 7 bases and J by 1 base, with 13 bases between. The CDR3 runs to 14 residues. CDR1 LNHNV and CDR2 YYDKDF come from the germline V gene (reference sequence). The sample taken for sequencing was blood. This receptor was identified in a man aged 18 to 29 in good health. The chain links TRBV15 to TRBJ1-2; D is unclear. The CDR3 bases are TGTGCCACCACCAAGGAGGCGTTTAACTATGGCTACACCTTC. Its protein product is CATTKEAFNYGYTF.